The T cell receptor (beta chain) under discussion was sequenced for a study of blood T cell repertoires in COVID-19. Trimming left V 4 bases short and J 10 bases short, with 11 bases between. Looked up from germline, CDR1 is MNHEY and CDR2 is SMNVEV (reference sequence). The CDR3 is made up of 13 amino acids. Recruits, aged roughly 18 to 89 years, lived in 20 to 30 US areas. Researchers sorted participants into cohorts using their self-reported clinical history. Under the authors' procedure: Using reference gene primer amplification, nucleated cell counts were estimated. The repertoire was sequenced with immunoSEQ multiplex PCR; TCRdb's copy has only in-frame clones and lacks some. V, J and clone size reflect that table, while D and trimming were determined from the DNA. The repertoire holds a few hundred thousand clones, with approximately 85% as singletons.

This clonotype was obtained from a woman in her fifties or sixties who had recovered from COVID-19. This chain uses TRBV27 with TRBJ1-6; no reliable D call. Sequencing was performed on PBMCs or T cells enriched from blood (not recorded which). CDR3 nucleotide sequence: TGTGCCAGCAGTTATAAAGAGGGATCACCCCTCCACTTT. It translates to CASSYKEGSPLHF.